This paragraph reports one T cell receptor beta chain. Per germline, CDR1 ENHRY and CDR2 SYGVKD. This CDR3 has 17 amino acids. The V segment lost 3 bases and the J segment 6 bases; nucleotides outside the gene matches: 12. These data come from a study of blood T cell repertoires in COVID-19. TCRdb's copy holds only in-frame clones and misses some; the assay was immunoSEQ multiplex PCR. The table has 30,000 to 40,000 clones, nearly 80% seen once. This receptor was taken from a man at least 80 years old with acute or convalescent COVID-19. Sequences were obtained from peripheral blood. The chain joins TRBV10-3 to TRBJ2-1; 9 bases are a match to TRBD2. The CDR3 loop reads CAISEGLAGGQLNEQFF. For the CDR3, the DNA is TGTGCCATCAGTGAAGGTCTGGCGGGAGGGCAACTCAATGAGCAGTTCTTC.